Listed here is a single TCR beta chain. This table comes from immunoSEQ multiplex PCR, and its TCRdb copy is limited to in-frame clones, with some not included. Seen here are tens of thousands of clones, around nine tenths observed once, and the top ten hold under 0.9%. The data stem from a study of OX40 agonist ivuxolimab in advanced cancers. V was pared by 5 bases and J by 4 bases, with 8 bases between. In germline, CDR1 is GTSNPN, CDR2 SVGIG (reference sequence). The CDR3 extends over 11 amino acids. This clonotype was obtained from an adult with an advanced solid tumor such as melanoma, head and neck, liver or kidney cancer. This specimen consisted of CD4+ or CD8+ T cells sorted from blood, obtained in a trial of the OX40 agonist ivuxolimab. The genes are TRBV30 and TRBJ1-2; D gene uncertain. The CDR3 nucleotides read TGTGCCTGGGCTAATGGCTATGGCTACACCTTC. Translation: CAWANGYGYTF.